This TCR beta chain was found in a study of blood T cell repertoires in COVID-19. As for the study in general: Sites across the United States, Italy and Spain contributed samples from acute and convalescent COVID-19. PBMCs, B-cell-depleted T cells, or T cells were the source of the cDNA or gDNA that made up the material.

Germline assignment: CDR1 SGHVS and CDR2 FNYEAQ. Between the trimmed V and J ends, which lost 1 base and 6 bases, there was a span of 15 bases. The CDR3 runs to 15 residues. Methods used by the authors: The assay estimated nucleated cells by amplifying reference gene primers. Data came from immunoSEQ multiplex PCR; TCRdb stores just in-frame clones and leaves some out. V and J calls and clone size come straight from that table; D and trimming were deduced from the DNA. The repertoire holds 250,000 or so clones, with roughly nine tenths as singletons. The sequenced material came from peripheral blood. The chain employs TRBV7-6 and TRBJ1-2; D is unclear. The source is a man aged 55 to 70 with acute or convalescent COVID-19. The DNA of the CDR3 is TGTGCCAGCAGCTTAGGTATTCCTTCGGGTGATGGCTACACCTTC. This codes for CASSLGIPSGDGYTF.